This T cell receptor beta chain originates from a study of graft-versus-host responses after intestinal transplantation. Using immunoSEQ multiplex PCR, the repertoire was profiled, and TCRdb retains in-frame clones only, with some absent. The table includes approximately 81,000 clones, about nine tenths detected once. The CDR3 consists of 16 residues. Germline CDR1 reads SGHVS; CDR2 reads FQNEAQ. Note on this clone: The antigen is not known. Relative to the germline gene, one junction end is altered; a read error may explain this.

Sequencing was performed on unstimulated CD8+ T cells sorted from spleen or lymph node cells, taken before transplant. The TCR originated in a human donor who was the organ donor for an intestinal transplant. The chain recombines TRBV7-8 with TRBJ2-3, with a tentative D call TRBD2 (5 bases). This chain's CDR3 is CASNLARQRRTDTQYF. The CDR3 DNA follows: TGTGCCAGCAACTTAGCGCGGCAGAGGAGAACAGATACGCAGTATTTT. Supplemented by reference TRBV7-8 and TRBJ2-3, the full variable domain reads GAGVSQSPRYKVAKRGQDVALRCDPISGHVSLFWYQQALGQGPEFLTYFQNEAQLDKSGLPSDRFFAERPEGSVSTLKIQRTQQEDSAVYLCASNLARQRRTDTQYFGPGTRLTVL.